The source of this T cell receptor beta chain is a study of OX40 agonist ivuxolimab in advanced cancers. The repertoire was sequenced with immunoSEQ multiplex PCR; TCRdb's copy has only in-frame clones and lacks some. The profile covers about 50,000 clones, with 60% to 80% appearing a single time and 3.9% taken by the ten largest. The germline V gene encodes CDR1 WNHNN and CDR2 SYGVQD (reference sequence). J was trimmed by 5 bases and V by 1 base; bases with no gene match: 11. The CDR3 covers 16 residues. The TCR comes from an adult with an advanced solid tumor such as melanoma, head and neck, liver or kidney cancer. The chain links TRBV10-1 to TRBJ2-7; 7 bases line up with TRBD2. The specimen comprised CD4+ or CD8+ T cells sorted from blood, sampled in a trial of the OX40 agonist ivuxolimab. The CDR3 DNA follows: TGCGCCAGCAGTGAGTGCGCGGGAGTGATTGGAAACGAGCAGTACTTC. Protein product: CASSECAGVIGNEQYF.